This T cell receptor beta chain was documented in a study of blood T cell repertoires in COVID-19 (dated by TCRdb to 2020 to 2021). In terms of the full investigation: Collaborator samples came from the United States, Italy and Spain and covered acute and convalescent phases of COVID-19. The samples were drawn from two sources: the first 160 participants of the ongoing ImmuneRACE study, and 1,000 to 1,500 subjects contributed by 6 global collaborators. Where available, HLA class I and class II types were obtained from metadata supplied by the sample provider rather than from assay-based typing. The material from the prospective study consisted of cDNA or gDNA derived from T cells, B-cell-depleted T cells, or PBMCs. Subjects who had been exposed to COVID-19, were actively infected with it, or had recovered from it provided the deeply sampled blood TCRbeta repertoires that made up the dataset. The sample metadata nearly always contained a de-identified subject ID, COVID-19 status, age in years and sex. A freely available public database, intended as a resource for researchers studying the immune response to SARS-CoV-2, is where the repertoires were released. What the work shows at the level of the full study, not this receptor alone: The quantity of clinical and demographic metadata differed by source and by participant and was supplied without curation.

Measured from the cysteine to the phenylalanine, the CDR3 is 14 residues long. Only CDR3 DNA remains: 42 bases, in frame from the first base. CDR1 and CDR2 are drawn from the germline V gene: SGHRS, YFSETQ. V drops 2 bases and J drops 1 base, leaving 9 bases in between. Only a few counts were recorded for this clone. Its cognate antigen has yet to be identified. Base qualities are not at hand, and no much larger clone is one base apart. TCRbeta CDR3 regions were amplified from genomic DNA using the immunoSEQ Assay, a bias-controlled multiplex PCR. The paper's data handling went like this. Nucleated cell counts per sample were estimated from amplification of reference gene primers within the assay. Sequence reads were collapsed and filtered to measure the absolute abundance of every unique TCRbeta CDR3 rearrangement. Productive Simpson clonality was computed per sample as the square root of Simpson's diversity index over productive rearrangements. TCRdb took over this immuneACCESS table, retaining in-frame rearrangements with V and J assigned. Such tables are incomplete; in checked studies, under half of the missing clones stem from an unresolved V gene, and the remainder is unexplained. The DNA was the basis for D and trimming; V, J and clone size are from that table. Within this sample are about 21,000 clones, with roughly 87% of them counted one time only. The ten largest clones capture roughly 7.5% of the sample.

Collaborating institutions collected whole blood in K2EDTA tubes following their own protocols. For TCRbeta analysis, collaborators shipped samples as frozen whole blood, isolated PBMCs, or DNA extracted from either of those sample types. Rearrangement joined TRBV5-1 to TRBJ2-5, with TRBD1 as a weak D call on 5 bases. The source of this sequence is a human donor with active COVID-19. The donor label of this sample is uncertain. Material: peripheral blood. The base sequence is TGCGCCAGCAGCTTTGGCCAGGGCCAAGAGACCCAGTACTTC. Its protein is CASSFGQGQETQYF.